This TCR beta chain comes out of a study of shared clonotypes between healthy human individuals. Study-level information: Each donor's CD8 memory used one plate, CD8 naive two, each CD4 subset three.

The authors divided CD4+ cells into CD45RA+ naive and CD45RA-negative memory subsets. This CDR3 is built from 15 residues. V lost 7 bases and J 2 bases, leaving 18 bases between the germline ends. The germline V gene has CDR1 SQVTM and CDR2 ANQGSEA. Regarding the study as a whole: For naive CD4 cells, roughly 5% of clonotypes were shared across a handful of donors.

The assay was carried out at the deep level. Method: immunoSEQ multiplex PCR; TCRdb's copy keeps in-frame clones and lacks some. The data contain over a million clones, approximately 80% of them singletons. Points on this clone: What it binds is unknown.

Sequenced: memory CD4+ T cells from PBMCs. Regarding subset: CD45RA-negative fraction. The chain employs TRBV29-1 and TRBJ2-1; D is ambiguous. The TCR was taken from a man aged 18 to 30 in good health. Some clones in this sample may be carry-over from other donors' samples. The CDR3 spells CSAVRASGTYNEQFF. The CDR3 DNA is TGCAGCGCCGTTAGGGCATCCGGAACCTACAATGAGCAGTTCTTC.